This TCR beta chain is from a study of T cell changes during pregnancy in multiple sclerosis. The CDR3 sequence is 14 residues long. Trimming took 0 bases from V and 4 from J; bases not matched to a gene: 1. Germline V gene lookup returns CDR1 SGHRS and CDR2 YFSETQ. Sequencing used immunoSEQ multiplex PCR; TCRdb keeps in-frame clones, though not all of them. The table records fewer than 45,000 clones, roughly nine tenths of them present only once. The sample was CD4+ T cells from peripheral blood mononuclear cells, taken after pregnancy. The chain couples TRBV5-1 to TRBJ2-3; the match to TRBD2 covers 8 bases. This sequence originates from a female donor in good health, enrolled as a control in a pregnancy study. The CDR3 spells CASSLAGGADTQYF. CDR3 sequence (DNA): TGCGCCAGCAGCTTGGCGGGGGGGGCAGATACGCAGTATTTT. Variable domain in full (rest from reference TRBV5-1 and TRBJ2-3): KAGVTQTPRYLIKTRGQQVTLSCSPISGHRSVSWYQQTPGQGLQFLFEYFSETQRNKGNFPGRFSGRQFSNSRSEMNVSTLELGDSALYLCASSLAGGADTQYFGPGTRLTVL.